The 32 T cell receptor beta chains reported below all come from one sample, sequenced in a study of early T cells in non-severe SARS-CoV-2 infection. Each CDR3 protein is one row after TCRdb ran MiXCR on the 5' RACE reads. The sample has some 71,000 distinct CDR3 sequences; approximately 15% are singletons. Material for sequencing was whole blood. These receptor sequences come from an adult who was a healthcare worker with PCR-confirmed SARS-CoV-2 infection or an uninfected control (not recorded which).

This clonotype was detected ten times or more. The V and J genes are TRBV29-1 and TRBJ2-3; TRBD1 aligns across 8 bases. The CDR3 totals 13 residues. Trimming at V came to 1 base and at J to 6 bases, leaving 3 bases not matched to a gene. Germline V lookup: CDR1 SQVTM, CDR2 ANQGSEA. The CDR3 loop reads CSVEGQGRDTQYF. The CDR3 coding sequence is TGCAGCGTTGAAGGACAGGGGAGGGATACGCAGTATTTT.

The chain joins TRBV6-5 to TRBJ2-1; D not resolved. V dropped 3 bases and J dropped 9 bases, with 6 bases sitting between them. This CDR3 has 11 residues. Germline V lookup: CDR1 MNHEY, CDR2 SVGAGI. DNA of the CDR3: TGTGCCAGCAGTTATTTCGCTGAGCAGTTCTTC. It encodes CASSYFAEQFF.

This clonotype has at least ten counts. V gene TRBV19 combines with J gene TRBJ1-2, with 7 nucleotides matching TRBD1. The trim removed 7 bases at V and 4 bases at J, leaving 3 bases unmatched. The germline gives CDR1 LNHDA, CDR2 SQIVND (reference sequence). This CDR3 has 12 amino acids. The CDR3 DNA reads TGTGCCAGTACAGGGACAGCCTATGGCTACACCTTC. It specifies CASTGTAYGYTF.

V gene TRBV7-2 combines with J gene TRBJ1-2; D remains unclear. The CDR3 sequence is 11 residues long. The ends were cut back, 7 bases at V and 10 bases at J, with 13 bases in the middle. Germline CDR1 and CDR2: SGHTA and FQGNSA. For the CDR3, the DNA is TGTGCCAGCAACCGAGCGGGGAACTACACCTTC. It encodes CASNRAGNYTF.

This clonotype was recorded a few times. The chain uses TRBV3-1 and TRBJ1-1, with D tentatively TRBD1 (6 bases). Trimming shortened V by 3 bases and J by 5 bases, and 10 bases separated the two germline ends. CDR3 length: 13 amino acids. The germline gives CDR1 LGHDT, CDR2 YNNKEL (reference sequence). The CDR3 coding sequence is TGTGCCAGCAGCCACCAGGGGATAACTGAAGCTTTCTTT. It yields the protein CASSHQGITEAFF.

This rearrangement joins TRBV5-1 to TRBJ2-1; TRBD2 agrees at 10 bases. Germline CDR1 is SGHRS and CDR2 is YFSETQ. The length of the CDR3 is 16 residues. V trimming: 2 bases; J trimming: 1 base; junction bases outside the gene matches: 3. The CDR3 nucleotides read TGCGCCAGCAGCTTTAGCGGGGGGACGTCCTACAATGAGCAGTTCTTC. Its protein product is CASSFSGGTSYNEQFF.

The chain employs TRBV12-3 or TRBV12-4 and TRBJ1-6, with D possibly being TRBD1 (5 bases). The length of the CDR3 is 13 residues. The V gene lost 3 bases and the J gene lost 10 bases, with 10 bases spanning the gap. The CDR3 reads CASSFEGRSPLHF. Written as DNA, the CDR3 is TGTGCCAGCAGTTTCGAGGGGAGGTCACCCCTCCACTTT.

The sample holds many counts of this clonotype. The genes are TRBV4-2 and TRBJ2-3; D call uncertain. Trimming took off 0 bases at V and 1 base at J, with 17 bases between the two ends. Germline assignment: CDR1 LGHNA and CDR2 YNFKEQ. CDR3 length: 18 amino acids. The CDR3 spells CASSQDEQSGWGTDTQYF. In nucleotides, the CDR3 is TGTGCCAGCAGCCAAGATGAGCAGTCCGGATGGGGCACAGATACGCAGTATTTT.

This clonotype was detected only a few times. The rearrangement links TRBV5-1 to TRBJ1-6; D unclear. The CDR3 loop spans 18 amino acids. CDR1 is SGHRS, CDR2 YFSETQ, per germline. Trimming pared 2 bases from V and 1 base from J, leaving 16 bases between. In DNA, the CDR3 is TGCGCCAGCAGCTTATTCCGCGATGGCAGTTCCTATAATTCACCCCTCCACTTT. This gives the protein CASSLFRDGSSYNSPLHF.

This clonotype showed up just a few times. The rearrangement joins TRBV28 to TRBJ1-2; a weak D match, TRBD1 (6 bases). The CDR3 spans 14 residues. Per the germline V gene, CDR1 is MDHEN and CDR2 is SYDVKM. V dropped 4 bases and J dropped 3 bases, with 12 bases sitting between them. CDR3 loop: CASSSRQAYYGYTF. The DNA of the CDR3 is TGTGCCAGCAGTTCGCGACAGGCTTACTATGGCTACACCTTC.

This clonotype has a count of ten or more. V usage is TRBV12-3 or TRBV12-4 and J usage is TRBJ1-5, with D possibly TRBD1 on 5 matching bases. Trimming removed 0 bases from V and 7 bases from J, with 7 bases in between. The CDR3 loop spans 13 amino acids. In DNA, the CDR3 is TGTGCCAGCAGTTTAGCAGACAGACAGCCCCAGCATTTT. This encodes CASSLADRQPQHF.

This chain joins TRBV7-6 and TRBJ2-7, with D uncertain. Trimming removed 1 base at V and 0 bases at J, with 10 bases between. CDR1 and CDR2 from the germline V gene are SGHVS and FNYEAQ. The CDR3 loop spans 15 amino acids. Written as DNA, the CDR3 is TGTGCCAGCAGCTTAGACGGGCGGAGCTCCTACGAGCAGTACTTC. Its protein is CASSLDGRSSYEQYF.

This chain uses TRBV20-1 with TRBJ1-4, with D unclear. The CDR3 extends over 15 amino acids. Germline values: CDR1 DFQATT, CDR2 SNEGSKA (reference sequence). Trimming pared 4 bases from V and 7 bases from J, leaving 19 bases between. This chain's CDR3 is CSATPDEGPSEKLFF. The CDR3 DNA reads as TGCAGTGCTACCCCCGACGAGGGTCCGTCTGAAAAACTGTTTTTT.

The chain is built from TRBV9 and TRBJ2-2, with D possibly being TRBD1 (5 bases). Germline loops: CDR1 SGDLS, CDR2 YYNGEE. The CDR3 extends over 13 amino acids. V was pared by 3 bases and J by 8 bases, with 11 bases between. CDR3 in DNA: TGTGCCAGCAGCGGGGGCCTGAAAGGGGAGCTGTTTTTT. Protein product: CASSGGLKGELFF.

The chain joins TRBV7-9 to TRBJ2-1; D uncertain. Trimming stripped 1 base from V and 9 bases from J, with 16 bases between. The CDR3 runs to 15 residues. Germline lookup yields CDR1 SEHNR and CDR2 FQNEAQ (reference sequence). CDR3 protein: CASSLVLSSIGEQFF. As DNA, the CDR3 is TGTGCCAGCAGCTTAGTTCTGTCGAGCATTGGTGAGCAGTTCTTC.

There are a few counts of this clonotype. V usage is TRBV4-1 and J usage is TRBJ1-1; D is ambiguous. The V and J ends lost 1 base and 4 bases respectively, with 10 bases between them. The CDR3 is made up of 14 amino acids. Germline V lookup: CDR1 MGHRA, CDR2 YSYEKL. The CDR3 loop reads CASSQGPTGTEAFF. CDR3 sequence (DNA): TGCGCCAGCAGCCAAGGGCCTACCGGCACTGAAGCTTTCTTT.

This chain uses TRBV6-4 with TRBJ2-3, with 15 bases fitting TRBD2. The V and J ends lost 5 bases and 4 bases, in that order; junction bases with no gene match: 4. The CDR3 is 16 residues long. Germline CDR1 and CDR2: MRHNA and SNTAGT. CDR3 region: CASSHGLAGGPDTQYF. The CDR3 bases are TGTGCCAGCAGTCACGGACTAGCGGGGGGGCCAGATACGCAGTATTTT.

This chain uses TRBV20-1 with TRBJ1-1; D uncertain. V lost 0 bases and J 4 bases, leaving 15 bases between the germline ends. CDR3 length: 15 amino acids. The germline V gene has CDR1 DFQATT and CDR2 SNEGSKA (reference sequence). The CDR3 protein is CSARDPGVPGTEAFF. CDR3 sequence (DNA): TGCAGTGCTAGAGATCCCGGGGTCCCGGGCACTGAAGCTTTCTTT.

Only a few counts were recorded for this clonotype. The chain recombines TRBV10-3 with TRBJ2-5; the match to TRBD1 covers 10 bases. The CDR3 is 14 amino acids. Losses at the gene ends were 4 bases for V and 5 bases for J; bases not matched to a gene: 4. Per the germline V gene, CDR1 is ENHRY and CDR2 is SYGVKD. CDR3 nucleotides: TGTGCCATCAGTGCGGGGACAGGGGTTGAGACCCAGTACTTC. Translating it yields CAISAGTGVETQYF.

The rearrangement joins TRBV7-8 to TRBJ1-1; 7 nucleotides line up with TRBD1. This CDR3 is 16 amino acids long. The J segment lost 2 bases and the V segment lost 1 base, leaving 7 bases of the junction unmatched. CDR1 is SGHVS, CDR2 FQNEAQ, per germline. The CDR3 sequence is CASSLGDSLLNTEAFF. CDR3 DNA: TGTGCCAGCAGCTTAGGGGACAGCCTCCTTAACACTGAAGCTTTCTTT.

This clonotype occurred a few times. The chain joins TRBV20-1 to TRBJ2-7; 7 bases are shared with TRBD1. Germline V gives CDR1 DFQATT, CDR2 SNEGSKA (reference sequence). The junction had 11 bases not matched to a gene; V was cut back by 3 bases and J by 3 bases. The CDR3 is 15 amino acids. The CDR3 DNA reads TGCAGTGCTAGGGGTGGGGGACAGCAAGTCTACGAGCAGTACTTC. The encoded protein is CSARGGGQQVYEQYF.

This clonotype was recorded at least ten times. This chain joins TRBV20-1 and TRBJ2-7; tentatively, D is TRBD1 (5 bases). Looked up from germline, CDR1 is DFQATT and CDR2 is SNEGSKA (reference sequence). V shed 0 bases and J shed 4 bases, with 10 bases lying between them. CDR3 length: 13 amino acids. Here the CDR3 DNA reads TGCAGTGCTAGAGACCCGACAGCTTACGAGCAGTACTTC. Amino acid sequence: CSARDPTAYEQYF.

This rearrangement joins TRBV6-5 to TRBJ2-2; D remains unclear. This CDR3 is 13 amino acids long. The germline V and J ends were trimmed by 2 bases and 6 bases, with 7 bases remaining between them. Germline V gene data show CDR1 as MNHEY and CDR2 as SVGAGI. The CDR3: CASSYELSGELFF. CDR3 nucleotides: TGTGCCAGCAGTTACGAGCTCTCCGGGGAGCTGTTTTTT.

About this clonotype itself: A much larger clonotype is one base distant, so this may be a read error. V gene TRBV9 combines with J gene TRBJ1-4; 7 nucleotides agree with TRBD1. The CDR3 is 15 residues long. CDR1 SGDLS and CDR2 YYNGEE come from the germline V gene. V lost 4 bases and J lost 10; bases outside the gene matches: 13. Here the CDR3 reads CASSPQAGGGGKLFF. CDR3 in DNA: TGTGCCAGCAGCCCCCAAGCAGGGGGTGGTGGAAAACTGTTTTTT.

The genes are TRBV28 and TRBJ1-1, with TRBD1 matching 8 bases. The CDR3 loop spans 13 amino acids. Germline CDR1 MDHEN, CDR2 SYDVKM. Germline trimming cut 6 bases from V and 5 bases from J; bases unmatched to any gene: 5. DNA for the CDR3: TGTGCCAGCAGAAGACAGGGGAGAACTGAAGCTTTCTTT. Protein product: CASRRQGRTEAFF.

The rearrangement links TRBV28 to TRBJ2-6, with TRBD2 identical over 10 bases. This CDR3 contains 18 residues. Trimming removed 7 bases from V and 2 bases from J; junction bases left unmatched: 11. The germline V gene has CDR1 MDHEN and CDR2 SYDVKM. This chain's CDR3 is CASTPFGLAVAGANVLTF. For the CDR3, the DNA is TGTGCCAGCACCCCCTTCGGACTAGCGGTAGCTGGGGCCAACGTCCTGACTTTC.

The V gene is TRBV29-1, the J gene TRBJ2-7; D is uncertain. The CDR3 sequence is 11 residues long. V lost 4 bases, J lost 5 bases, and 9 bases lay in between. The germline gives CDR1 SQVTM, CDR2 ANQGSEA. The CDR3 is CSVGWGDEQYF. The CDR3 DNA is TGCAGCGTTGGGTGGGGTGACGAGCAGTACTTC.

This sequence joins TRBV5-1 and TRBJ2-3; D possibly corresponds to TRBD1 (5 bases). Germline V gene lookup returns CDR1 SGHRS and CDR2 YFSETQ. This CDR3 is 16 amino acids long. The V and J ends lost 0 bases and 0 bases respectively, with 11 bases between them. The CDR3 DNA reads TGCGCCAGCAGCTTGGAAATACAGGCGAGCACAGATACGCAGTATTTT. Its protein product is CASSLEIQASTDTQYF.

This clonotype was detected ten times or more. This chain uses TRBV27 with TRBJ2-1; the D gene is possibly TRBD1 (8 bases). This CDR3 spans 13 amino acids. Per the germline V gene, CDR1 is MNHEY and CDR2 is SMNVEV (reference sequence). The V end was cut by 4 bases, the J end by 10 bases, with 14 bases between. Written as DNA, the CDR3 is TGTGCCAGCAGTTGGACAGGGAGGGACGAGCAGTTCTTC. Translation gives CASSWTGRDEQFF.

The rearrangement uses TRBV7-2 and TRBJ2-7; 12 bases agree with TRBD1. The germline V gene has CDR1 SGHTA and CDR2 FQGNSA. Trimming removed 5 bases from V and 3 bases from J; junction bases left unmatched: 5. The CDR3 runs 15 residues. CDR3 residues: CASSRDRGRLYEQYF. DNA of the CDR3: TGTGCCAGCAGCCGGGACAGGGGGCGACTCTACGAGCAGTACTTC.

This clonotype came up a few times. This rearrangement joins TRBV12-3 or TRBV12-4 to TRBJ1-5; D unclear. V lost 1 base, J lost 5 bases, and 6 bases lay in between. The CDR3 length is 13 residues. Here the CDR3 DNA reads TGTGCCAGCAGTTTAGAGGGATATCAGCCCCAGCATTTT. Translated: CASSLEGYQPQHF.

This chain joins TRBV29-1 and TRBJ2-5; D possibly matches TRBD1 or TRBD2 (5 bases each). This CDR3 region has 12 residues. V lost 4 bases and J lost 4, with 10 bases in between. Germline CDR1 reads SQVTM; CDR2 reads ANQGSEA. As DNA, the CDR3 is TGCAGCGTTGTTGGGGGTGGAGAGACCCAGTACTTC. Encoded protein: CSVVGGGETQYF.